This TCR beta chain was identified during a study of T cell responses to AZD1222 COVID-19 vaccine. Study overall: Second-dose groups at about 4 or about 12 weeks were pooled.

TCRdb keeps only in-frame clones here, not all; method: immunoSEQ multiplex PCR. The data hold roughly 75,000 clones, with roughly 84% observed a single time. To note about this clone: Its antigen is not identified.

CDR3 length equals 16 residues. Germline V CDR1 and CDR2: SEHNR, FQNEAQ (reference sequence). V was trimmed by 8 bases and J by 8 bases, leaving 27 bases between them. Study results and limitations: Donors were largely white British and mainly female; clonal diversity was possibly underestimated. At baseline, seropositivity was found in only a handful of AZD1222 recipients. Repertoire collection took place solely once the T cell response had peaked.

The sequences come from peripheral blood, collected on day 0 of AZD1222 vaccination. This TCR derives from an adult in good health. The chain combines TRBV7-9 with TRBJ1-2, with D tentatively TRBD1 (5 bases). CDR3 bases: TGTGCCAGCGGGGGGGTTTGGAGGGTTGAAAATTACGGCTACACCTTC. Its translation is CASGGVWRVENYGYTF.